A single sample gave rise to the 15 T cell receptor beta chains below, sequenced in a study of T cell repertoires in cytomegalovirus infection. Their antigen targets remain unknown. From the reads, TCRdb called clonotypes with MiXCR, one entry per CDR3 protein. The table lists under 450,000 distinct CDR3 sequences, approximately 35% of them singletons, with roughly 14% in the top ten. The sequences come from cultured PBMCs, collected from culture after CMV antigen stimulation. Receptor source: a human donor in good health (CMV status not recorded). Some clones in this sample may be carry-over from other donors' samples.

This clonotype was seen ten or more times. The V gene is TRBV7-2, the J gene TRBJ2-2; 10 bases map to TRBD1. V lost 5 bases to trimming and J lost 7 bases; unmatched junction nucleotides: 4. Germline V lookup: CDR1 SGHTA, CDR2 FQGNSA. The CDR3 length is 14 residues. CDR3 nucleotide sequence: TGTGCCAGCAGCCCCGGACAGGGGGGCGGGGAGCTGTTTTTT. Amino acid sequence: CASSPGQGGGELFF.

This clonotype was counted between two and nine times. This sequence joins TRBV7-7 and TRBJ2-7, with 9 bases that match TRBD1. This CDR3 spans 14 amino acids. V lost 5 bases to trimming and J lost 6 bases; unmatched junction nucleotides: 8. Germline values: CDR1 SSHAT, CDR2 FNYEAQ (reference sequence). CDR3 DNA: TGTGCCAGCAGCCTGGGACAGGGACCTGGCGAGCAGTACTTC. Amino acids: CASSLGQGPGEQYF.

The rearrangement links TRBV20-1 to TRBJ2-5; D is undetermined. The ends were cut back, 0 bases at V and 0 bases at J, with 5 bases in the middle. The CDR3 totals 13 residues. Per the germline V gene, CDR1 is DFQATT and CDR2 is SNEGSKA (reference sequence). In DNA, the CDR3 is TGCAGTGCTAGAGAGAACAACCAAGAGACCCAGTACTTC. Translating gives CSARENNQETQYF.

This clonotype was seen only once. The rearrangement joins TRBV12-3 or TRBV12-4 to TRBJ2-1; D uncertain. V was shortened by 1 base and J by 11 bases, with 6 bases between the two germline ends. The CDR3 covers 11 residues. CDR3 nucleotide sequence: TGTGCCAGCAGTTTAGGTGGGAAGCAGTTCTTC. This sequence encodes CASSLGGKQFF.

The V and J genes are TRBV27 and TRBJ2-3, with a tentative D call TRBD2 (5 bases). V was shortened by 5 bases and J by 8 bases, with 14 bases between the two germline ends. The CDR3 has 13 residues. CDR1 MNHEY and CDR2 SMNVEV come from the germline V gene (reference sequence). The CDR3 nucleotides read TGTGCCAGCAGTACCGGACCTGCGGGTACGCAGTATTTT. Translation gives CASSTGPAGTQYF.

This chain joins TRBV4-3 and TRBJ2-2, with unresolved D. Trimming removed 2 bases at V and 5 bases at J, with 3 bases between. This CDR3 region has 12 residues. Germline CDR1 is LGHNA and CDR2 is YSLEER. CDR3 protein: CASSQITGELFF. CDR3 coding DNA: TGCGCCAGCAGCCAAATTACCGGGGAGCTGTTTTTT.

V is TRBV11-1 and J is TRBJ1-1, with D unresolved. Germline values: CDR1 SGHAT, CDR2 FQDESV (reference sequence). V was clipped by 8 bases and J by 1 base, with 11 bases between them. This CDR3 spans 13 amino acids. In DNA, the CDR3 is TGTGCCAGCCAAGGCCGATGGAACACTGAAGCTTTCTTT. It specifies CASQGRWNTEAFF.

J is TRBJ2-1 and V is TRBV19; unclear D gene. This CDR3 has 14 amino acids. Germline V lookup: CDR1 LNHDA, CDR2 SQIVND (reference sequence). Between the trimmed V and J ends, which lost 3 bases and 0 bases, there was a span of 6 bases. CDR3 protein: CASSMQSSYNEQFF. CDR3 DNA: TGTGCCAGTAGTATGCAGAGCTCCTACAATGAGCAGTTCTTC.

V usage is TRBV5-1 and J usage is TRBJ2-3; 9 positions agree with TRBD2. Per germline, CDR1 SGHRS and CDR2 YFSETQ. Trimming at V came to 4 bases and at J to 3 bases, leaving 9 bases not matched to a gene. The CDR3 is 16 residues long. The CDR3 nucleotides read TGCGCCAGCAGCGTCATAGCGGGAGTATCGACAGATACGCAGTATTTT. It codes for CASSVIAGVSTDTQYF.

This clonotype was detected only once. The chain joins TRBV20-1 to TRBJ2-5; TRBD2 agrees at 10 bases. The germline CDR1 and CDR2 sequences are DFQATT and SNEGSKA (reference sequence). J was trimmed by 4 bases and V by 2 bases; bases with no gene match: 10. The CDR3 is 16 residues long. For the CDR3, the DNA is TGCAGTGCTAGACTACTAGCGGGACGGAGGAGAGAGACCCAGTACTTC. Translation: CSARLLAGRRRETQYF.

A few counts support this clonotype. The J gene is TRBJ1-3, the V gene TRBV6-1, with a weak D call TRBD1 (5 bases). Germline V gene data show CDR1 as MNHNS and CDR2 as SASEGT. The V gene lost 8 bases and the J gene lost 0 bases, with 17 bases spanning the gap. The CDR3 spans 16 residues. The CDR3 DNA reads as TGTGCCAGCCTCCGGGTGGGGCAGGACTCTGGAAACACCATATATTTT. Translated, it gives CASLRVGQDSGNTIYF.

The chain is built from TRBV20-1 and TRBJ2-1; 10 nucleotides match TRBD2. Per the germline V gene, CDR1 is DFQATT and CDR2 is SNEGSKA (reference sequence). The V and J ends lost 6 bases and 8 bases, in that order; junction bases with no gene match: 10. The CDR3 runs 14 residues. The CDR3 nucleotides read TGCAGTGCCCCCAGAGCTAGCGGGAGTTATGAGCAGTTCTTC. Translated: CSAPRASGSYEQFF.

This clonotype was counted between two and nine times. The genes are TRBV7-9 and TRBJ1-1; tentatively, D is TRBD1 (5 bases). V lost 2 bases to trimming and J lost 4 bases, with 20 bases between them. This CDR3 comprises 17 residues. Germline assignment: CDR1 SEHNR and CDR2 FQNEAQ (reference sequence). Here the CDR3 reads CASSLCKGPHLCTEAFF. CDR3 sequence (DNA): TGTGCCAGCAGCTTATGTAAGGGGCCCCACCTCTGCACTGAAGCTTTCTTT.

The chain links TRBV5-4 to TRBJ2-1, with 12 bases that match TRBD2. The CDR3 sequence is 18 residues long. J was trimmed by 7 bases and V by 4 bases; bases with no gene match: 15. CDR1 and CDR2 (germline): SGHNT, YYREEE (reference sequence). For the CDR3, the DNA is TGTGCCAGCAGCCCGGACCTGCAACTAGCGGGAGGAACGAATGAGCAGTTCTTC. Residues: CASSPDLQLAGGTNEQFF.

The CDR3 DNA reads as TGTGCCACCAAGGGACTAGCGGGCACAGATACGCAGTATTTT. It translates to CATKGLAGTDTQYF. The V gene is TRBV7-6, the J gene TRBJ2-3; 11 nucleotides agree with TRBD2. Germline V gene sequence: CDR1 SGHVS, CDR2 FNYEAQ. The V gene end was trimmed by 10 bases and the J gene end by 1 base; junction bases not matched to a gene: 4. This CDR3 has 14 amino acids.